This TCR beta chain originates from a study of T cells in Graves' hyperthyroidism and ophthalmopathy. The diagnoses drew upon clinical symptoms, serum thyroxine and TRAb, thyroid ultrasound and orbital computed tomography. Germline V lookup: CDR1 SQVTM, CDR2 ANQGSEA. Between the trimmed V and J ends, which lost 7 bases and 0 bases, there was a span of 10 bases. CDR3 length equals 12 residues. Only a few counts were recorded for this clonotype. TCR beta CDR3 sequences were amplified from RNA transcripts. Carried out on the TCR CDR3, a first-round RT-PCR used the HTBI primer set. TCRdb redid the calling of the multiplex PCR reads with MiXCR, one entry per CDR3 protein. The sample records 500,000 to 600,000 distinct CDR3 sequences, about 45% being singletons.

Sample: peripheral blood or thyroid tissue (not recorded which). The J gene is TRBJ2-7, the V gene TRBV29-1, with a weak D call TRBD1 (5 bases). This sequence originates from an adult woman with Graves' disease, either hyperthyroidism or ophthalmopathy (not recorded which). In nucleotides, the CDR3 is TGCAGCGGAAACAGGAGCTCCTACGAGCAGTACTTC. Its protein is CSGNRSSYEQYF.